Listed here are 9 T cell receptor beta chains from one sample, sequenced in a study of blood T cells in healthy people across ages. A sample-barcoded 5' primer and a J-beta primer mix were used in a second PCR of roughly 7 to 11 cycles. TCRdb processed the 5' RACE reads anew with MiXCR; each CDR3 protein has one entry. Of roughly 680,000 distinct CDR3 sequences listed, over 45% are singletons. Input material: blood. Source of these receptors: an older woman in good health.

This CDR3 reads CASSYEVGTGRVDGYGYTF. The DNA for the CDR3 is TGTGCCAGCAGTTACGAGGTTGGGACAGGGAGGGTTGATGGCTATGGCTACACCTTC. This chain links TRBV6-5 with TRBJ1-2; 9 bases map to TRBD1. The CDR3 is 19 amino acids. With V trimmed by 2 bases and J by 4 bases, 17 bases remained unmatched. CDR1 and CDR2 (germline): MNHEY, SVGAGI.

The chain employs TRBV15 and TRBJ2-7, with 7 bases aligning to TRBD1. The CDR3 is 17 residues long. The V segment lost 3 bases and the J segment 0 bases; nucleotides outside the gene matches: 11. Germline CDR1 reads LNHNV; CDR2 reads YYDKDF (reference sequence). CDR3 protein: CATSRGIRDSVSYEQYF. In DNA, the CDR3 is TGTGCCACCAGCAGGGGAATCCGGGACAGTGTCTCCTACGAGCAGTACTTC.

This clonotype has at least ten counts. The rearrangement uses TRBV29-1 and TRBJ2-5, with TRBD1 matching over 8 bases. The V gene end was trimmed by 7 bases and the J gene end by 4 bases; junction bases not matched to a gene: 5. This CDR3 contains 12 residues. Per germline, CDR1 SQVTM and CDR2 ANQGSEA. The CDR3 spells CSAGQGRETQYF. For the CDR3, the DNA is TGCAGCGCCGGACAGGGCCGAGAGACCCAGTACTTC.

CDR3 nucleotide sequence: TGTGCCAGCAGTCGGGGGACAGGGGACAGCACCGGGGAGCTGTTTTTT. Its protein is CASSRGTGDSTGELFF. The chain has TRBV12-3 or TRBV12-4 and TRBJ2-2; TRBD1 agrees at 10 bases. The trim removed 5 bases at V and 4 bases at J, leaving 7 bases unmatched. The CDR3 consists of 16 residues.

The V gene is TRBV5-1, the J gene TRBJ2-1; D unclear. CDR1 and CDR2 from the germline V gene are SGHRS and YFSETQ. Trimming shortened V by 1 base and J by 0 bases, and 8 bases separated the two germline ends. The CDR3 is 15 amino acids. This CDR3 is CASSLQPSSYNEQFF. The CDR3 DNA is TGCGCCAGCAGCTTGCAGCCCAGCTCCTACAATGAGCAGTTCTTC.

This clonotype came up a few times. The CDR3 region has the DNA TGTGCCAGCAGCTTTTCGGACAGGTACTTGGGGGAGCAGTACTTC. Its translation: CASSFSDRYLGEQYF. This rearrangement joins TRBV7-2 to TRBJ2-7, with 7 bases aligning to TRBD1. The CDR3 extends over 15 amino acids. Germline V gene sequence: CDR1 SGHTA, CDR2 FQGNSA. The trim removed 3 bases at V and 7 bases at J, leaving 12 bases unmatched.

The chain recombines TRBV6-2 or TRBV6-3 with TRBJ2-1; D is ambiguous. There are 15 residues in the CDR3. The V gene lost 5 bases and the J gene lost 4 bases, with 15 bases spanning the gap. Germline CDR1 and CDR2: MNHEY and SVGEGT. The CDR3 DNA follows: TGTGCCAGCAGTGATCAGACGCCGACATACAATGAGCAGTTCTTC. It specifies CASSDQTPTYNEQFF.

CDR3 sequence (DNA): TGCAGTGGCCCACAGGGGGCTCGTCTGGGAGCTTTCTTT. The encoded protein is CSGPQGARLGAFF. The gene calls are TRBV20-1 and TRBJ1-1; TRBD1 aligns across 9 bases. Unmatched junction bases numbered 13, after V lost 7 bases and J lost 10 bases. CDR1 and CDR2 (germline): DFQATT, SNEGSKA (reference sequence). The CDR3 is 13 residues long.

This clonotype was seen a few times. The rearrangement links TRBV29-1 to TRBJ2-3; weak D call: TRBD2 (7 bases). Germline lookup yields CDR1 SQVTM and CDR2 ANQGSEA. This CDR3 comprises 14 residues. Deletions cut 7 bases from V and 7 bases from J, with 21 bases between. This chain's CDR3 is CSGLRDIAGNTQYF. CDR3 in DNA: TGCAGCGGCCTCCGGGACATAGCGGGTAATACGCAGTATTTT.